The rows below give T cell receptor beta chains drawn from one sample of a study of blood T cell repertoires in COVID-19. Profiling relied on immunoSEQ multiplex PCR, and the TCRdb table lists in-frame clones only, not all of them. The sample lists tens of thousands of clones, 70% to 85% occurring once. Material for sequencing was peripheral blood. Receptors were obtained from a woman in her seventies with acute or convalescent COVID-19. The CDR3 runs from the conserved cysteine through the conserved F or W. Fields, in order: J gene, D gene, V gene, CDR3 length, clone size, CDR3 protein, CDR3 DNA. The D gene is left open where the match is weak. The size of a clone is reported for some rows only, either as once, few or many, or as a class for expanded clones.

J: TRBJ1-5
D: .
V: TRBV4-2
length: 15
size: once
CDR3: CASSQEVVSNQPQHF
DNA: TGTGCCAGCAGCCAAGAAGTAGTGAGCAATCAGCCCCAGCATTTT

J: TRBJ2-1
D: TRBD1
V: TRBV19
length: 15
size: once
CDR3: CASSARGDRDNEQFF
DNA: TGTGCCAGTAGTGCCCGAGGTGACAGGGACAATGAGCAGTTCTTC

J: TRBJ2-4
D: TRBD1
V: TRBV6-2/TRBV6-3
length: 17
size: .
CDR3: CASSDYLARQGKNIQYF
DNA: TGTGCCAGCAGTGACTATTTGGCCCGACAGGGGAAAAACATTCAGTACTTC

J: TRBJ2-3
D: .
V: TRBV5-1
length: 12
size: once
CDR3: CASSLSAGTQYF
DNA: TGCGCCAGCAGCTTGAGTGCGGGTACGCAGTATTTT

J: TRBJ2-1
D: .
V: TRBV19
length: 14
size: .
CDR3: CASSIEGGYNEQFF
DNA: TGTGCCAGTAGTATAGAGGGGGGCTACAATGAGCAGTTCTTC

J: TRBJ2-7
D: .
V: TRBV7-9
length: 17
size: .
CDR3: CASSLFVFDKGAGEQYF
DNA: TGTGCCAGCAGCTTATTTGTCTTCGATAAGGGGGCGGGGGAGCAGTACTTC

J: TRBJ2-5
D: TRBD1
V: TRBV6-5
length: 16
size: .
CDR3: CASSYGQGAPQETQYF
DNA: TGTGCCAGCAGTTACGGGCAGGGGGCGCCCCAAGAGACCCAGTACTTC

J: TRBJ1-4
D: .
V: TRBV5-6
length: 15
size: .
CDR3: CASSSLGARNEKLFF
DNA: TGTGCCAGCAGCTCCCTGGGGGCCCGTAATGAAAAACTGTTTTTT

J: TRBJ2-2
D: TRBD2
V: TRBV2
length: 13
size: .
CDR3: CASIPGRGGELFF
DNA: TGTGCCAGCATACCCGGGAGGGGCGGGGAGCTGTTTTTT

J: TRBJ2-5
D: .
V: TRBV3-1/TRBV3-2
length: 15
size: .
CDR3: CASSQGRVPQETQYF
DNA: TGTGCCAGCAGCCAGGGCAGGGTTCCTCAAGAGACCCAGTACTTC

J: TRBJ1-4
D: .
V: TRBV28
length: 15
size: .
CDR3: CASSLIGRVGEKLFF
DNA: TGTGCCAGCAGTTTAATCGGGAGGGTTGGAGAAAAACTGTTTTTT

J: TRBJ1-3
D: .
V: TRBV10-3
length: 13
size: .
CDR3: CAISGSSGNTIYF
DNA: TGTGCCATCAGTGGCAGCTCTGGAAACACCATATATTTT

J: TRBJ1-2
D: TRBD1
V: TRBV5-8
length: 14
size: .
CDR3: CASSSGQKNYGYTF
DNA: TGTGCCAGCAGCTCGGGACAGAAGAACTATGGCTACACCTTC

J: TRBJ1-2
D: TRBD1
V: TRBV27
length: 15
size: .
CDR3: CASSRAGTGGYGYTF
DNA: TGTGCCAGCAGCCGGGCCGGGACAGGGGGCTATGGCTACACCTTC

J: TRBJ1-5
D: .
V: TRBV28
length: 16
size: few
CDR3: CASRGWTVNSNQPQHF
DNA: TGTGCCAGCAGGGGTTGGACAGTGAATAGCAATCAGCCCCAGCATTTT

J: TRBJ2-6
D: .
V: TRBV19
length: 17
size: .
CDR3: CASSMRAAASGANVLTF
DNA: TGTGCCAGTAGTATGAGGGCCGCAGCCTCTGGGGCCAACGTCCTGACTTTC

J: TRBJ1-4
D: TRBD1
V: TRBV27
length: 15
size: .
CDR3: CASSPGQATNEKLFF
DNA: TGTGCCAGCAGTCCCGGACAGGCCACTAATGAAAAACTGTTTTTT

J: TRBJ2-1
D: TRBD1
V: TRBV2
length: 14
size: .
CDR3: CASSGQGPTNEQFF
DNA: TGTGCCAGCAGTGGACAGGGACCCACCAATGAGCAGTTCTTC

J: TRBJ2-7
D: .
V: TRBV6-5
length: 14
size: few
CDR3: CASRRDGGSYEQYF
DNA: TGTGCCAGCCGTCGGGACGGGGGCTCCTACGAGCAGTACTTC

J: TRBJ2-1
D: .
V: TRBV12-3/TRBV12-4
length: 13
size: .
CDR3: CATSTTGRGEQFF
DNA: TGTGCCACCTCGACTACAGGGAGGGGTGAGCAGTTCTTC

J: TRBJ1-2
D: TRBD1
V: TRBV29-1
length: 13
size: few
CDR3: CSAVTGMSYGYTF
DNA: TGCAGCGCCGTGACAGGGATGAGCTATGGCTACACCTTC

J: TRBJ1-2
D: .
V: TRBV28
length: 11
size: .
CDR3: CASSRQYGYTF
DNA: TGTGCCAGCAGCCGACAGTATGGCTACACCTTC

J: TRBJ2-3
D: .
V: TRBV27
length: 16
size: .
CDR3: CASSLTAIVSTDTQYF
DNA: TGTGCCAGCAGTTTGACAGCTATCGTAAGCACAGATACGCAGTATTTT

J: TRBJ1-5
D: .
V: TRBV19
length: 16
size: .
CDR3: CASSTKGGVVNQPQHF
DNA: TGTGCCAGTAGTACCAAGGGCGGGGTCGTCAATCAGCCCCAGCATTTT

J: TRBJ1-5
D: .
V: TRBV6-2/TRBV6-3
length: 14
size: .
CDR3: CASSYGSGRQPQHF
DNA: TGTGCCAGCAGTTACGGTTCGGGAAGACAGCCCCAGCATTTT

J: TRBJ2-7
D: .
V: TRBV6-5
length: 14
size: .
CDR3: CASSSTPNSYEQYF
DNA: TGTGCCAGCAGTTCAACACCCAACTCCTACGAGCAGTACTTC

J: TRBJ2-2
D: .
V: TRBV6-5
length: 11
size: .
CDR3: CACQSTGELFF
DNA: TGTGCGTGCCAGTCAACGGGGGAGCTGTTTTTT

J: TRBJ2-5
D: .
V: TRBV5-6
length: 14
size: .
CDR3: CASSPIPGQETQYF
DNA: TGTGCCAGCAGCCCCATTCCAGGCCAAGAGACCCAGTACTTC

J: TRBJ1-2
D: .
V: TRBV28
length: 13
size: few
CDR3: CASSLGGTNGYTF
DNA: TGTGCCAGCAGTTTAGGAGGGACCAATGGCTACACCTTC

J: TRBJ1-2
D: TRBD1
V: TRBV29-1
length: 15
size: few
CDR3: CSGALGTGGVYGYTF
DNA: TGCAGCGGAGCATTAGGGACAGGGGGTGTCTATGGCTACACCTTC

J: TRBJ1-1
D: .
V: TRBV28
length: 18
size: .
CDR3: CASSSRGTWGVSDTEAFF
DNA: TGTGCCAGCAGTTCTCGGGGGACTTGGGGCGTTTCAGACACTGAAGCTTTCTTT

J: TRBJ1-4
D: .
V: TRBV12-5
length: 15
size: .
CDR3: CASGLGETGAGKLFF
DNA: TGTGCTAGTGGTTTGGGGGAAACAGGTGCGGGGAAACTGTTTTTT

J: TRBJ2-1
D: .
V: TRBV5-6
length: 15
size: .
CDR3: CASTLGAGNYNEQFF
DNA: TGTGCCAGCACCCTGGGGGCCGGAAACTACAATGAGCAGTTCTTC

J: TRBJ1-1
D: TRBD1
V: TRBV29-1
length: 11
size: .
CDR3: CSVGQGYEAFF
DNA: TGCAGCGTAGGACAGGGGTACGAAGCTTTCTTT

J: TRBJ2-7
D: .
V: TRBV7-2
length: 16
size: .
CDR3: CASSQTPSIRSYEQYF
DNA: TGTGCCAGCAGCCAGACCCCTAGCATCCGCTCCTACGAGCAGTACTTC

J: TRBJ2-2
D: TRBD2
V: TRBV7-6
length: 16
size: .
CDR3: CASSFGPGRDTGELFF
DNA: TGTGCCAGCAGCTTTGGTCCAGGGAGGGACACCGGGGAGCTGTTTTTT

J: TRBJ2-3
D: .
V: TRBV7-3
length: 13
size: .
CDR3: CASSVRGTDTQYF
DNA: TGTGCCAGCAGTGTAAGGGGAACAGATACGCAGTATTTT

J: TRBJ1-1
D: TRBD1
V: TRBV30
length: 11
size: .
CDR3: CAWMYRGEAFF
DNA: TGTGCCTGGATGTACAGGGGTGAAGCTTTCTTT

J: TRBJ1-1
D: .
V: TRBV12-3/TRBV12-4
length: 13
size: .
CDR3: CASSVSGVTEAFF
DNA: TGTGCCAGCAGCGTATCGGGGGTAACTGAAGCTTTCTTT

J: TRBJ1-1
D: TRBD1
V: TRBV6-5
length: 15
size: .
CDR3: CASRSGNRGYTEAFF
DNA: TGTGCCAGCAGAAGTGGGAACAGGGGTTACACTGAAGCTTTCTTT

J: TRBJ2-3
D: TRBD2
V: TRBV2
length: 17
size: .
CDR3: CASRTSGGAGFTDPQYF
DNA: TGTGCCAGCCGGACTAGCGGGGGGGCCGGCTTCACGGATCCGCAGTATTTT

J: TRBJ2-1
D: TRBD2
V: TRBV7-2
length: 17
size: .
CDR3: CASSLLPRTSGRSEQFF
DNA: TGTGCCAGCAGCTTATTGCCCCGGACTAGCGGGAGGAGTGAGCAGTTCTTC

J: TRBJ1-3
D: .
V: TRBV7-2
length: 16
size: .
CDR3: CASSHSHGDSGNTIYF
DNA: TGTGCCAGCAGCCACAGTCACGGCGACTCTGGAAACACCATATATTTT

J: TRBJ2-1
D: TRBD1
V: TRBV2
length: 23
size: .
CDR3: CASATGDAGHKRTPLSSYNEQFF
DNA: TGTGCCAGTGCGACAGGGGACGCGGGACATAAACGGACCCCATTAAGCTCCTACAATGAGCAGTTCTTC

J: TRBJ1-1
D: .
V: TRBV5-4
length: 14
size: .
CDR3: CASSLGLRNTEAFF
DNA: TGTGCCAGCAGCTTGGGTCTTAGGAACACTGAAGCTTTCTTT

J: TRBJ2-7
D: TRBD2
V: TRBV4-3
length: 17
size: few
CDR3: CASSQEPSGLAGGEQYF
DNA: TGCGCCAGCAGCCAAGAACCCTCGGGACTAGCGGGAGGCGAGCAGTACTTC

J: TRBJ1-2
D: .
V: TRBV28
length: 13
size: .
CDR3: CASRTGTTGGYTF
DNA: TGTGCCAGCAGGACCGGGACTACGGGGGGCTACACCTTC

J: TRBJ1-1
D: .
V: TRBV5-1
length: 15
size: .
CDR3: CASSLGQVQGTEAFF
DNA: TGCGCCAGCAGCTTGGGACAGGTTCAGGGCACTGAAGCTTTCTTT

J: TRBJ1-2
D: .
V: TRBV7-8
length: 14
size: .
CDR3: CASSLGPASAGYTF
DNA: TGTGCCAGCAGCTTGGGCCCCGCCTCGGCGGGCTACACCTTC

J: TRBJ1-2
D: TRBD1
V: TRBV9
length: 14
size: few
CDR3: CASSASTGFYGYTF
DNA: TGTGCCAGCAGCGCCTCGACAGGGTTCTATGGCTACACCTTC

J: TRBJ1-5
D: .
V: TRBV19
length: 15
size: .
CDR3: CASTSPGHPNQPQHF
DNA: TGTGCCAGTACCTCACCGGGACACCCCAATCAGCCCCAGCATTTT

J: TRBJ1-2
D: .
V: TRBV7-9
length: 16
size: .
CDR3: CASSLGVVGRNYGYTF
DNA: TGTGCCAGCAGCTTAGGGGTTGTGGGCAGAAACTATGGCTACACCTTC

J: TRBJ2-1
D: TRBD2
V: TRBV7-3
length: 16
size: .
CDR3: CASSLPAGTSGREQFF
DNA: TGTGCCAGCAGCTTACCCGCCGGTACTAGCGGGAGGGAGCAGTTCTTC

J: TRBJ2-7
D: TRBD2
V: TRBV19
length: 13
size: .
CDR3: CASRGSISYEQYF
DNA: TGTGCCAGCCGCGGGAGTATATCCTACGAGCAGTACTTC

J: TRBJ1-1
D: .
V: TRBV5-6
length: 15
size: .
CDR3: CASSSVQGTNTEAFF
DNA: TGTGCCAGCAGCTCAGTTCAGGGGACCAACACTGAAGCTTTCTTT